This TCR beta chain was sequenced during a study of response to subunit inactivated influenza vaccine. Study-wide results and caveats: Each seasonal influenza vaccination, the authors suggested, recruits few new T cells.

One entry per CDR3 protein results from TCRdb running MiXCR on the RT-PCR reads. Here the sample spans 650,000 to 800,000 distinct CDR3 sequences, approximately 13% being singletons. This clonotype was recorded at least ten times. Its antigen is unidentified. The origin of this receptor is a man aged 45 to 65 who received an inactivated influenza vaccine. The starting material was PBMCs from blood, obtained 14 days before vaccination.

The CDR3 bases are TGTGCCAGCAGTAGAGGGGGAGGGTTATATGAGCAGTTCTTC. It specifies CASSRGGGLYEQFF. The chain carries TRBV2 and TRBJ2-1, with a weak D call TRBD2 (7 bases). CDR3 length: 14 amino acids. From germline, CDR1 is SNHLY and CDR2 FYNNEI. Trimming left V 5 bases short and J 8 bases short, with 16 bases between.